This T cell receptor beta chain is drawn from a study of blood T cell repertoires in COVID-19. Across the whole study: PBMCs, B-cell-depleted T cells, or T cells provided the cDNA or gDNA that made up the material.

Only in-frame clones appear in the TCRdb table, and some are missing; sequencing was by immunoSEQ multiplex PCR. The data contain 45,000 to 60,000 clones, approximately 82% of them singletons. Material for sequencing was PBMCs or T cells enriched from blood (not recorded which). The TCR sequence derives from a woman in her 50s with acute COVID-19.

In DNA form, the CDR3 reads TGTGCCAGCCTTCTATCCTCCTACAATGAGCAGTTCTTC. Protein sequence: CASLLSSYNEQFF. This chain links TRBV6-6 with TRBJ2-1; the D is unclear. This CDR3 spans 13 amino acids. Trimming stripped 8 bases from V and 0 bases from J, with 8 bases between. The germline V gene has CDR1 MNHNY and CDR2 SVGAGI (reference sequence).